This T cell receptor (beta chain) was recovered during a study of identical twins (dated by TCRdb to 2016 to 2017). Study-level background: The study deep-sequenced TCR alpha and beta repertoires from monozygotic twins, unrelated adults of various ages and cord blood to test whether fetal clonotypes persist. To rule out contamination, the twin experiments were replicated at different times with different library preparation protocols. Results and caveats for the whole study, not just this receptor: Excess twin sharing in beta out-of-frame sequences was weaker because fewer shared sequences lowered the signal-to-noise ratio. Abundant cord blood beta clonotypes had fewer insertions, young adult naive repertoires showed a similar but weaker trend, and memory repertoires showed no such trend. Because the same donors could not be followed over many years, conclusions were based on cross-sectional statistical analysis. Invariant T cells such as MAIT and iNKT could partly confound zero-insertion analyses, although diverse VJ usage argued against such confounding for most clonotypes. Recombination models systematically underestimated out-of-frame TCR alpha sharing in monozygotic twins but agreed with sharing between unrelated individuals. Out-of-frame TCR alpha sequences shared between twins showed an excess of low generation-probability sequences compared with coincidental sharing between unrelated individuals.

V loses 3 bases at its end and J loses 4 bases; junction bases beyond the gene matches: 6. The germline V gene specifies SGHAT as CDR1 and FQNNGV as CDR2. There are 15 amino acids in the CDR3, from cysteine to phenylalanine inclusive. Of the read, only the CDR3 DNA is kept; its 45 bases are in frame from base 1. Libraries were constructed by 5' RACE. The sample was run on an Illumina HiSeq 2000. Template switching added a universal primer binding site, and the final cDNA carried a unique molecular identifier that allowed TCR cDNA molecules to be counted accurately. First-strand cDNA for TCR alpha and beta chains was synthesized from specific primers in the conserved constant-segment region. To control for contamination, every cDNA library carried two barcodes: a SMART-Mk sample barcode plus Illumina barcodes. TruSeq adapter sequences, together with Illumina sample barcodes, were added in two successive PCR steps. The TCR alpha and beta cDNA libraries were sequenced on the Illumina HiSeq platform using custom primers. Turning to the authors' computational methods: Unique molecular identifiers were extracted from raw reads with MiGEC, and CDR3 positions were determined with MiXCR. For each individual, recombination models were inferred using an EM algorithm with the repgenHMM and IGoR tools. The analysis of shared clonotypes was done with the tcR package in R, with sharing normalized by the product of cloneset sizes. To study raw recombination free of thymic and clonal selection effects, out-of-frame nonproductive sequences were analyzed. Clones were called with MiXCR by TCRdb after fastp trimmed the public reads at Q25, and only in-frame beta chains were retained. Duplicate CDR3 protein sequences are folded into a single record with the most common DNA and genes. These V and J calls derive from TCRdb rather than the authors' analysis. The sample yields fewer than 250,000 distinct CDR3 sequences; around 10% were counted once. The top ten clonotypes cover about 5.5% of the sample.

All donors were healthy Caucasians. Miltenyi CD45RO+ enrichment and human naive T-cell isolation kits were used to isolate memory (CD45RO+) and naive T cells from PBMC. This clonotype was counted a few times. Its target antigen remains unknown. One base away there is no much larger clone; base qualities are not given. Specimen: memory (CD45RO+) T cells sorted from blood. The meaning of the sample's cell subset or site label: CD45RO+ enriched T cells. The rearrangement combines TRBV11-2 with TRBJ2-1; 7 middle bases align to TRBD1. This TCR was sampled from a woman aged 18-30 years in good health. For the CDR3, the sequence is CASSFDREKYNEQFF. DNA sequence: TGTGCCAGCAGCTTCGACAGGGAAAAATACAATGAGCAGTTCTTC.